Below are 29 T cell receptor beta chains sequenced from a single sample in a study of blood T cells in healthy people across ages. A second PCR, run for about 7 to 12 cycles, used a sample-barcoded 5' primer plus a J-beta primer mix. Via MiXCR, TCRdb re-called the 5' RACE reads, giving one row per CDR3 protein. The repertoire has 1.5 million to 2 million distinct CDR3 sequences, approximately 30% of them found once; the top ten carry approximately 7.7%. Sequencing was done on a sample of blood. These receptors were collected from a woman in her 30s in good health.

For this clonotype: A read error may produce the germline difference seen at one junction end. The chain has TRBV28 and TRBJ1-2; maybe TRBD1 (6 bases). Germline lookup yields CDR1 MDHEN and CDR2 SYDVKM. The CDR3 loop spans 14 amino acids. Here the CDR3 DNA reads TGTGCCAGCCTAGGCCAGGGGAGACACTATGACTACACCTTC. This codes for CASLGQGRHYDYTF.

This sequence joins TRBV6-6 and TRBJ1-4; TRBD1 matches at 9 bases. The CDR3 totals 15 residues. V was clipped by 6 bases and J by 8 bases; unmatched bases: 10. Germline V gene lookup returns CDR1 MNHNY and CDR2 SVGAGI (reference sequence). CDR3 DNA: TGTGCCAGCAGCGGACCCGGACAGGGGAAGGAAAAACTGTTTTTT. Amino acid sequence: CASSGPGQGKEKLFF.

The V call is TRBV6-5, the J call TRBJ1-5, with D maybe TRBD1 (6 bases). The CDR3 extends over 14 amino acids. Germline V gene sequence: CDR1 MNHEY, CDR2 SVGAGI. Trimming left V 3 bases short and J 10 bases short, with 16 bases between. CDR3 DNA sequence: TGTGCCAGCAGTTATGAACGGGGGGCGAATCCCCAGCATTTT. Protein sequence: CASSYERGANPQHF.

This clonotype appeared once. The chain joins TRBV20-1 to TRBJ2-2; tentatively, D is TRBD2 (5 bases). The V end lost 6 bases, the J end lost 6 bases, and 17 bases lay between the germline ends. In germline, CDR1 is DFQATT, CDR2 SNEGSKA (reference sequence). This CDR3 has 14 amino acids. CDR3 sequence reads: CSAPRASFSGELFF. CDR3 DNA: TGCAGTGCCCCAAGGGCTAGCTTTTCCGGGGAGCTGTTTTTT.

The gene calls are TRBV7-2 and TRBJ2-1; D uncertain. The germline V gene encodes CDR1 SGHTA and CDR2 FQGNSA. The CDR3 is 14 residues long. V was pared by 5 bases and J by 9 bases, with 17 bases between. CDR3 DNA sequence: TGTGCCAGCAGCCCCAAAGGCGGTTGCGGTGAGCAGTTCTTC. As protein: CASSPKGGCGEQFF.

This clonotype turned up a few times. The rearrangement links TRBV24-1 to TRBJ2-1; maybe TRBD2 (7 bases). The CDR3 sequence is 15 residues long. The V and J ends lost 3 bases and 0 bases respectively, with 8 bases between them. Germline CDR1 and CDR2: KGHDR and SFDVKD. CDR3 DNA: TGTGCCACCAGTGATAGGGGGGGCTCCTACAATGAGCAGTTCTTC. It codes for CATSDRGGSYNEQFF.

As concerns this clonotype: A clone one base away is much larger, so this may be a read error. This chain uses TRBV10-3 with TRBJ2-7, with 11 nucleotides matching TRBD1. CDR1 and CDR2 from the germline V gene are ENHRY and SYGVKD. The CDR3 sequence is 13 residues long. Trimming took 10 bases from V and 6 from J; bases not matched to a gene: 8. The DNA for the CDR3 is TGTGCCACGTCCGGGACAGGGGGAGTCGAGCAGTACTTC. Its translation: CATSGTGGVEQYF.

The chain has TRBV30 and TRBJ2-5; possibly TRBD2 for D (7 bases). The J call may be incorrect, as the DNA end agrees better with TRBJ2-7. The CDR3 runs to 12 residues. Germline V gives CDR1 GTSNPN, CDR2 SVGIG (reference sequence). The CDR3 sequence is CAWSGRGAEQYF. In DNA, the CDR3 is TGTGCCTGGAGTGGTCGGGGGGCCGAGCAGTACTTC.

This chain links TRBV2 with TRBJ2-2, with a tentative D call TRBD2 (7 bases). This CDR3 has 15 residues. CDR1 SNHLY and CDR2 FYNNEI come from the germline V gene. V dropped 11 bases and J dropped 0 bases, with 16 bases sitting between them. The CDR3 DNA reads TGTGCCCTAAGGGGGGGGGCCGCGAACACCGGGGAGCTGTTTTTT. This gives the protein CALRGGAANTGELFF.

This clonotype showed up just a few times. J is TRBJ2-1 and V is TRBV7-2; a weak D match, TRBD1 (5 bases). With 2 bases removed from V and 7 bases from J, the gap between germline ends came to 15 bases. The length of the CDR3 is 15 residues. Per the germline V gene, CDR1 is SGHTA and CDR2 is FQGNSA. This CDR3 is CASSLSQGPNNEQFF. In DNA, the CDR3 is TGTGCCAGCAGCTTAAGTCAGGGCCCTAATAATGAGCAGTTCTTC. Full variable domain (remainder filled in from reference TRBV7-2 and TRBJ2-1): GAGVSQSPSNKVTEKGKDVELRCDPISGHTALYWYRQSLGQGLEFLIYFQGNSAPDKSGLPSDRFSAERTGGSVSTLTIQRTQQEDSAVYLCASSLSQGPNNEQFFGPGTRLTVL.

This clonotype appeared many times. J is TRBJ1-5 and V is TRBV20-1; tentative D call: TRBD1 (6 bases). CDR1 is DFQATT and CDR2 is SNEGSKA in the germline V gene (reference sequence). V lost 3 bases to trimming and J lost 0 bases, with 9 bases between them. The CDR3 is made up of 14 amino acids. The CDR3 DNA follows: TGCAGTGCTAGTGGACAGAATAGCAATCAGCCCCAGCATTTT. Encoded protein: CSASGQNSNQPQHF.

In regard to this clonotype: A much larger clone differs from this one at a single base, so this may be a read error. This sequence joins TRBV9 and TRBJ2-1, with TRBD2 matching over 11 bases. The CDR3 length is 16 residues. Germline CDR1 reads SGDLS; CDR2 reads YYNGEE. The CDR3 is CASSALAGGLYSEQFF. The CDR3 nucleotides read TGTGCCAGCAGCGCATTAGCGGGAGGGCTTTACAGTGAGCAGTTCTTC.

This chain joins TRBV7-2 and TRBJ2-5; D is possibly TRBD2 (6 bases). V was cut by 6 bases and J by 4 bases, with 18 bases left in between. The CDR3 extends over 15 amino acids. Germline loops: CDR1 SGHTA, CDR2 FQGNSA. The CDR3 DNA is TGTGCCAGCAGAGACTATGGAGGGCCTGGAGAGACCCAGTACTTC. Residues: CASRDYGGPGETQYF.

Note on this clonotype: This may come from a read error, since a much larger clone is one base off. The V gene is TRBV5-1, the J gene TRBJ2-1, with 11 bases identical to TRBD2. The last part of the DNA fits TRBJ2-7 better; the J call may be wrong. This CDR3 region has 17 residues. In germline, CDR1 is SGHRS, CDR2 YFSETQ. For the CDR3, the DNA is TGCGCCAGCAGTCGGCTAGCGGGGGGTAGCTCCTACAATGAGCAGTACTTC. Protein sequence: CASSRLAGGSSYNEQYF.

The chain carries TRBV25-1 and TRBJ2-1; D gene unclear. The CDR3 contains 13 residues. In germline, CDR1 is MGHDK, CDR2 SYGVNS. V was cut by 2 bases and J by 8 bases, with 10 bases left in between. The CDR3 is CASSEGPVYEQFF. CDR3 sequence (DNA): TGTGCCAGCAGTGAAGGTCCAGTCTATGAGCAGTTCTTC.

This clonotype was found many times. The rearrangement joins TRBV5-1 to TRBJ2-6, with 7 bases matching TRBD2. The CDR3 has 17 residues. Losses at the gene ends were 4 bases for V and 2 bases for J; bases not matched to a gene: 9. Per the germline V gene, CDR1 is SGHRS and CDR2 is YFSETQ. This CDR3 reads CASSRGLVRPGANVLTF. The CDR3, as DNA: TGCGCCAGCAGCCGTGGACTAGTAAGGCCTGGGGCCAACGTCCTGACTTTC.

This clonotype showed up just a few times. V usage is TRBV12-3 or TRBV12-4 and J usage is TRBJ2-7; 7 nucleotides line up with TRBD2. The CDR3 length is 14 residues. Trimming at V came to 7 bases and at J to 6 bases, leaving 12 bases not matched to a gene. CDR3 nucleotides: TGTGCCAGCACTAAACTAGCGTCCTCGGGCGAGCAGTACTTC. It specifies CASTKLASSGEQYF.

This clonotype was seen a handful of times. The genes are TRBV18 and TRBJ1-6, with 9 positions matching TRBD1. The germline V gene has CDR1 KGHSH and CDR2 LQKENI. With V trimmed by 6 bases and J by 6 bases, 3 bases remained unmatched. There are 14 residues in the CDR3. CDR3 region: CASSRTGVNSPLHF. The DNA of the CDR3 is TGTGCCAGCTCTCGGACAGGGGTTAATTCACCCCTCCACTTT. Full variable domain (missing parts from reference TRBV18 and TRBJ1-6): NAGVMQNPRHLVRRRGQEARLRCSPMKGHSHVYWYRQLPEEGLKFMVYLQKENIIDESGMPKERFSAEFPKEGPSILRIQQVVRGDSAAYFCASSRTGVNSPLHFGNGTRLTVT.

The rearrangement uses TRBV5-1 and TRBJ2-3; the D is unclear. V was clipped by 4 bases and J by 5 bases, with 11 bases between them. This CDR3 spans 13 amino acids. In germline, CDR1 is SGHRS, CDR2 YFSETQ. The CDR3 loop is CASSRLGIDTQYF. For the CDR3, the DNA is TGCGCCAGCAGCCGGCTGGGGATAGATACGCAGTATTTT.

As regards this clonotype: One end of the junction is discordant with germline, which a read error may explain. The chain uses TRBV5-5 and TRBJ2-1; TRBD1 matches at 9 bases. Germline CDR1 reads SGHKS; CDR2 reads YYEKEE (reference sequence). The CDR3 has 14 amino acids. CDR3 DNA sequence: TGTGCCAACAGCTCAAGGGGACAGGGCAATGAGCAGTTCTTC. Translating it yields CANSSRGQGNEQFF.

V is TRBV9 and J is TRBJ2-7, with TRBD2 identical over 7 bases. The germline V gene has CDR1 SGDLS and CDR2 YYNGEE. J was trimmed by 3 bases and V by 1 base; bases with no gene match: 10. This CDR3 is built from 16 residues. This CDR3 is CASSVTGLAGDYEQYF. For the CDR3, the DNA is TGTGCCAGCAGCGTAACAGGTTTAGCGGGCGACTACGAGCAGTACTTC. The full variable domain, completed using reference TRBV9 and TRBJ2-7, is DSGVTQTPKHLITATGQRVTLRCSPRSGDLSVYWYQQSLDQGLQFLIQYYNGEERAKGNILERFSAQQFPDLHSELNLSSLELGDSALYFCASSVTGLAGDYEQYFGPGTRLTVT.

The genes are TRBV28 and TRBJ2-3; 9 positions agree with TRBD1. The V gene end was trimmed by 6 bases and the J gene end by 2 bases; junction bases not matched to a gene: 3. Per germline, CDR1 MDHEN and CDR2 SYDVKM. The CDR3 runs 14 residues. CDR3 region: CASRGQGYTDTQYF. The CDR3 DNA follows: TGTGCCAGCAGAGGACAGGGGTACACAGATACGCAGTATTTT.

Of note for this clonotype: A much larger clone differs from this one at a single base, so this may be a read error. This likely comes from a read error, as the CDR3 has no conserved phenylalanine or tryptophan at its end. J is TRBJ2-7 and V is TRBV20-1; D remains unclear. The CDR3 loop spans 15 amino acids. Germline V gene sequence: CDR1 DFQATT, CDR2 SNEGSKA (reference sequence). Trimming pared 0 bases from V and 0 bases from J, leaving 12 bases between. The CDR3 loop is CSARDHSFSSYEQYY. CDR3 sequence (DNA): TGCAGTGCTAGAGATCATTCCTTCAGCTCCTACGAGCAGTACTAC.

This clonotype was counted between two and nine times. The chain couples TRBV24-1 to TRBJ2-3; 10 bases are shared with TRBD1. The ends lost 8 bases at V and 3 bases at J; junction bases unmatched: 1. The CDR3 consists of 13 residues. In germline, CDR1 is KGHDR, CDR2 SFDVKD. CDR3 region: CATMGQGTDTQYF. The CDR3 bases are TGTGCCACCATGGGACAGGGGACAGATACGCAGTATTTT.

This clonotype was seen only a few times. The V gene is TRBV5-1, the J gene TRBJ2-3, with D perhaps TRBD1 or TRBD2 (6 bases each). CDR3 size: 14 residues. Germline V CDR1 and CDR2: SGHRS, YFSETQ. V lost 3 bases to trimming and J lost 4 bases, with 12 bases between them. The CDR3, as DNA: TGCGCCAGCAGCTGGATCGGGGGCGCAGATACGCAGTATTTT. Residues: CASSWIGGADTQYF.

This clonotype has just a few counts. The chain couples TRBV27 to TRBJ1-2, with a tentative D call TRBD1 (6 bases). The CDR3 is 14 amino acids. From germline, CDR1 is MNHEY and CDR2 SMNVEV (reference sequence). Trimming shortened V by 5 bases and J by 8 bases, and 18 bases separated the two germline ends. The CDR3 DNA follows: TGTGCCAGCAGTCCCCTAGGGCAGGGGCGAGGCTACACCTTC. Protein: CASSPLGQGRGYTF.

A note on this clonotype: The germline gene is not matched at one end of the junction; a read error may be the cause. J is TRBJ2-7 and V is TRBV9, with D possibly matching TRBD1 (5 bases). CDR1 is SGDLS, CDR2 YYNGEE, per germline. This CDR3 comprises 13 residues. CDR3: CANSPRRGYEQYF. The CDR3 coding sequence is TGTGCCAACAGCCCGAGAAGGGGCTACGAGCAGTACTTC.

The chain combines TRBV2 with TRBJ1-2; D may be TRBD1 (6 bases). This CDR3 spans 14 amino acids. Trimming removed 6 bases from V and 2 bases from J, with 13 bases in between. The germline CDR1 and CDR2 sequences are SNHLY and FYNNEI. The CDR3 coding sequence is TGTGCCAGCAGCCCCAACAGGGTAAACTATGGCTACACCTTC. As protein: CASSPNRVNYGYTF.

The chain recombines TRBV18 with TRBJ1-5; 7 positions match TRBD1. The CDR3 extends over 14 amino acids. The V gene end was trimmed by 3 bases and the J gene end by 5 bases; junction bases not matched to a gene: 4. Germline CDR1 is KGHSH and CDR2 is LQKENI. This CDR3 reads CASSPGTAHQPQHF. Here the CDR3 DNA reads TGTGCCAGCTCACCTGGGACAGCCCATCAGCCCCAGCATTTT.